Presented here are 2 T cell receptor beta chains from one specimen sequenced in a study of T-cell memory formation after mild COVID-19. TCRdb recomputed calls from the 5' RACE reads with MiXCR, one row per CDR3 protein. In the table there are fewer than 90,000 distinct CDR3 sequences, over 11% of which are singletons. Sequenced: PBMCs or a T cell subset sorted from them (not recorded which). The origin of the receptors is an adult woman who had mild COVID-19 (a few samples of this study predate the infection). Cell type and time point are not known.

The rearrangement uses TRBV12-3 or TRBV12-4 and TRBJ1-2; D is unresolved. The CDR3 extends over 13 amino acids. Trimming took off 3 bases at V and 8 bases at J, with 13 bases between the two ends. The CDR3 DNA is TGTGCCAGCAGTTTGCTCGGGTTTTACGGCTACACCTTC. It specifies CASSLLGFYGYTF.

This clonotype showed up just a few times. CDR3 region: CSAETVLPPLNEKLFF. The CDR3 DNA sequence: TGCAGTGCCGAAACAGTCCTACCCCCTTTAAATGAAAAACTGTTTTTT. This chain connects TRBV20-1 to TRBJ1-4, with D unresolved. Trimming stripped 6 bases from V and 5 bases from J, with 22 bases between. The germline gives CDR1 DFQATT, CDR2 SNEGSKA (reference sequence). CDR3 length: 16 residues.